This T cell receptor (beta chain) appears in the sequencing data of a study of cytomegalovirus exposure and HLA in healthy donors. The study ran its PCR with 60 Vbeta and 13 Jbeta primers. This table comes from immunoSEQ multiplex PCR, and its TCRdb copy is limited to in-frame clones, with some not included. The data show fewer than 350,000 clones, 80% to 90% seen once. The sequencing input was PBMCs. The sequence was obtained from a woman aged 18 to 35 in good health and CMV-seronegative.

The CDR3: CAISGRTGGGNSPLHF. As DNA, the CDR3 is TGTGCCATCAGTGGCAGGACAGGGGGCGGGAATTCACCCCTCCACTTT. The chain employs TRBV10-3 and TRBJ1-6, with TRBD1 identical over 11 bases. Germline V gene lookup returns CDR1 ENHRY and CDR2 SYGVKD. This CDR3 is built from 16 residues. J was trimmed by 7 bases and V by 4 bases; bases with no gene match: 6.